The TCR beta chain described here comes from a study of cytotoxic CD8 clonotypes in ibrutinib-treated CLL. In germline, CDR1 is WSHSY, CDR2 SAAADI. The CDR3 is 15 residues long. Trimming stripped 7 bases from V and 0 bases from J, with 13 bases between. T cells were sequenced at a targeted depth of 1 in 200,000 to 1 in 1 million. The assay was immunoSEQ multiplex PCR, and TCRdb's table has in-frame clones only and misses some. The sample includes around 310,000 clones, roughly 85% of them seen just once. The sample consisted of PBMCs, taken before ibrutinib treatment. This chain joins TRBV10-2 and TRBJ2-1; no reliable D call. The TCR sequence derives from a human donor with chronic lymphocytic leukemia. CDR3 nucleotide sequence: TGCGCCAGCAAGAGTGGGAAGAGCTCCTACAATGAGCAGTTCTTC. It yields the protein CASKSGKSSYNEQFF.